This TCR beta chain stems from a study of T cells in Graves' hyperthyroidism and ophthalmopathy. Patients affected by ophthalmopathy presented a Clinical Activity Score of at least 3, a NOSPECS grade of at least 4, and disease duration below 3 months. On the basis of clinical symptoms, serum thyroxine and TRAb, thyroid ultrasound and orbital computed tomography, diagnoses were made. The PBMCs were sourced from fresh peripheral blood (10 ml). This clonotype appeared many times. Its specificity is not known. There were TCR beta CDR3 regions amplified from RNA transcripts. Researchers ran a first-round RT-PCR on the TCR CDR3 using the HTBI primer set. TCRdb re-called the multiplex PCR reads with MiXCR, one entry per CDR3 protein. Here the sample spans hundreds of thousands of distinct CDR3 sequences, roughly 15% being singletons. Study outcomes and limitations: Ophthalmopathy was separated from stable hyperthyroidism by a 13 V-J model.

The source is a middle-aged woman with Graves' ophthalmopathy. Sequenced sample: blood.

CDR3 sequence (DNA): TGCAGTGCGCACTACTGGACAGGCGGGCCCCAGTACTTC. Translating gives CSAHYWTGGPQYF. The rearrangement links TRBV20-1 to TRBJ2-5, with TRBD1 identical over 7 bases. With V trimmed by 6 bases and J by 9 bases, 13 bases remained unmatched. The CDR3 sequence is 13 residues long. Per germline, CDR1 DFQATT and CDR2 SNEGSKA (reference sequence).